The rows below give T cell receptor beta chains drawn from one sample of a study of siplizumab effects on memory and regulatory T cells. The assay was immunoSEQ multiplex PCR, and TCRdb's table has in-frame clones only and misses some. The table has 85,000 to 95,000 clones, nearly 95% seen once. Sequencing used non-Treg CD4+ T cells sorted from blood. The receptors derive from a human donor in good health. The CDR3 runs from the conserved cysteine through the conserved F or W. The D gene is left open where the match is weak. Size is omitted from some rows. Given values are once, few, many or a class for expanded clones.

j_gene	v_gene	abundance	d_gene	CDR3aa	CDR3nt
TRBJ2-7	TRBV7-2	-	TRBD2	CASSPRTSGSAGQYF	TGTGCCAGCAGCCCCCGGACTAGCGGGAGTGCGGGGCAGTACTTC
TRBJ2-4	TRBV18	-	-	CASSPPSLSENIQYF	TGTGCCAGCTCACCACCCTCCCTTTCCGAAAACATTCAGTACTTC
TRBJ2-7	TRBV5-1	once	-	CASSLEGNSYEQYF	TGCGCCAGCAGCTTGGAAGGGAACTCCTACGAGCAGTACTTC
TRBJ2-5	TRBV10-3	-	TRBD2	CAISESGTSGGPTQETQYF	TGTGCCATCAGTGAGTCGGGGACTAGCGGGGGGCCTACCCAAGAGACCCAGTACTTC
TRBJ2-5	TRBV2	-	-	CASSEGLSGETQYF	TGTGCCAGCAGCGAAGGGCTTTCAGGGGAGACCCAGTACTTC
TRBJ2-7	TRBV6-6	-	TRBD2	CASSPLLAGAYEQYF	TGTGCCAGCAGTCCACTGTTAGCGGGGGCCTACGAGCAGTACTTC
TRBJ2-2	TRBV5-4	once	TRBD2	CASTGRAGGLTGELFF	TGTGCCAGCACCGGCAGAGCGGGGGGGTTGACCGGGGAGCTGTTTTTT
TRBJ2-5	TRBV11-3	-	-	CASSVQETQYF	TGTGCCAGCAGCGTCCAAGAGACCCAGTACTTC
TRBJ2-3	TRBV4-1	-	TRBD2	CASSPPSGRAAQDTQYF	TGCGCCAGCAGCCCACCTAGCGGGAGGGCCGCTCAAGATACGCAGTATTTT
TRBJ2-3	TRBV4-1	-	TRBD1	CASSPARQGAGDTQYF	TGCGCCAGCAGCCCGGCGAGGCAGGGGGCCGGAGATACGCAGTATTTT
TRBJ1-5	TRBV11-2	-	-	CASSDTGRGRQPQHF	TGTGCCAGCAGCGACACGGGGAGGGGTCGTCAGCCCCAGCATTTT
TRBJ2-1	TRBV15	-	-	CATSRGSYNEQFF	TGTGCCACCAGCCGGGGGTCCTACAATGAGCAGTTCTTC
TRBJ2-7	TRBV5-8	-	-	CASSLGTSRGEQYF	TGTGCCAGCAGCTTGGGTACATCCCGCGGGGAGCAGTACTTC
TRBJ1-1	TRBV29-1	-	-	CSVRGRGGTEAFF	TGCAGCGTCAGAGGGAGGGGAGGAACTGAAGCTTTCTTT
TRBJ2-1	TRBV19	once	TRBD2	CASRGAGVPNEQFF	TGTGCCAGTAGAGGGGCGGGAGTTCCAAATGAGCAGTTCTTC
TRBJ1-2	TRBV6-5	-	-	CASSYLPGSGYGYTF	TGTGCCAGCAGTTACCTCCCCGGGTCTGGCTATGGCTACACCTTC
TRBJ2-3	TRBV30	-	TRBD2	CAVVVAGGSDTQYF	TGTGCCGTGGTGGTTGCGGGAGGATCAGATACGCAGTATTTT
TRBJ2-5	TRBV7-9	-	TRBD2	CASSLGSSGGGETQYF	TGTGCCAGCAGCTTAGGGAGCAGCGGGGGAGGAGAGACCCAGTACTTC
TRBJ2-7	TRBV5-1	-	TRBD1	CASSITGTATYEQYF	TGCGCCAGCAGCATTACCGGGACAGCGACCTACGAGCAGTACTTC
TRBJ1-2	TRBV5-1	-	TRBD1	CASSLAEGASSGYTF	TGCGCCAGCAGCTTGGCGGAGGGGGCATCCAGTGGCTACACCTTC
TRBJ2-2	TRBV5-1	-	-	CASSSPTSVSTGELFF	TGCGCCAGCAGCTCGCCCACTTCTGTTTCCACCGGGGAGCTGTTTTTT
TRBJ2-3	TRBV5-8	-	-	CASSSQSSTDTQYF	TGTGCCAGCAGCTCTCAGAGCTCCACAGATACGCAGTATTTT
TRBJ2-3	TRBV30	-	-	CAWSFPDTQYF	TGTGCCTGGAGCTTCCCAGATACGCAGTATTTT
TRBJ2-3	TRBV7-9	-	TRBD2	CASSLASGITDTQYF	TGTGCCAGCAGCTTAGCTAGCGGGATCACAGATACGCAGTATTTT
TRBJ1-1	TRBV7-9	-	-	CASSLSGNTEAFF	TGTGCCAGCAGCTTGTCAGGGAACACTGAAGCTTTCTTT
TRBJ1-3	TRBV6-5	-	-	CASSSTGPPSGNTIYF	TGTGCCAGCAGTTCCACAGGGCCTCCCTCTGGAAACACCATATATTTT
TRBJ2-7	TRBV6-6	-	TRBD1	CASSPRGTGMSYEQYF	TGTGCCAGCAGTCCTAGGGGGACAGGGATGTCCTACGAGCAGTACTTC
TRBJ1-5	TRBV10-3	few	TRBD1	CAIRQGSNQPQHF	TGTGCCATCAGACAGGGGAGCAATCAGCCCCAGCATTTT
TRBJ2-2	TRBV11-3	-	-	CASSSQGSTGELFF	TGTGCCAGCAGCTCGCAGGGTAGCACCGGGGAGCTGTTTTTT
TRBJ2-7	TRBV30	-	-	CAWSEGYEQYF	TGTGCCTGGAGTGAGGGCTACGAGCAGTACTTC
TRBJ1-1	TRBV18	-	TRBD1	CASSPPQGAGNTEAFF	TGTGCCAGCTCACCACCTCAGGGGGCAGGGAACACTGAAGCTTTCTTT
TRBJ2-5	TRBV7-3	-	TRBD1	CASSLNPLGQGEETQYF	TGTGCCAGCAGCTTAAACCCTCTTGGACAGGGGGAAGAGACCCAGTACTTC
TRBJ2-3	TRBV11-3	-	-	CASSKEGLVRGDTQYF	TGTGCCAGCAGCAAGGAGGGCCTAGTGAGAGGTGATACGCAGTATTTT
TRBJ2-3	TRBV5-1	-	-	CASSLVFGGPADTQYF	TGCGCCAGCAGCTTGGTTTTTGGGGGGCCCGCAGATACGCAGTATTTT
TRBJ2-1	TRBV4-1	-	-	CASSQVDAPGSYNEQFF	TGCGCCAGCAGCCAAGTAGATGCGCCAGGCTCCTACAATGAGCAGTTCTTC
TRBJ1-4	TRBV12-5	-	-	CASGFLEKLFF	TGTGCTAGTGGTTTTTTGGAAAAACTGTTTTTT